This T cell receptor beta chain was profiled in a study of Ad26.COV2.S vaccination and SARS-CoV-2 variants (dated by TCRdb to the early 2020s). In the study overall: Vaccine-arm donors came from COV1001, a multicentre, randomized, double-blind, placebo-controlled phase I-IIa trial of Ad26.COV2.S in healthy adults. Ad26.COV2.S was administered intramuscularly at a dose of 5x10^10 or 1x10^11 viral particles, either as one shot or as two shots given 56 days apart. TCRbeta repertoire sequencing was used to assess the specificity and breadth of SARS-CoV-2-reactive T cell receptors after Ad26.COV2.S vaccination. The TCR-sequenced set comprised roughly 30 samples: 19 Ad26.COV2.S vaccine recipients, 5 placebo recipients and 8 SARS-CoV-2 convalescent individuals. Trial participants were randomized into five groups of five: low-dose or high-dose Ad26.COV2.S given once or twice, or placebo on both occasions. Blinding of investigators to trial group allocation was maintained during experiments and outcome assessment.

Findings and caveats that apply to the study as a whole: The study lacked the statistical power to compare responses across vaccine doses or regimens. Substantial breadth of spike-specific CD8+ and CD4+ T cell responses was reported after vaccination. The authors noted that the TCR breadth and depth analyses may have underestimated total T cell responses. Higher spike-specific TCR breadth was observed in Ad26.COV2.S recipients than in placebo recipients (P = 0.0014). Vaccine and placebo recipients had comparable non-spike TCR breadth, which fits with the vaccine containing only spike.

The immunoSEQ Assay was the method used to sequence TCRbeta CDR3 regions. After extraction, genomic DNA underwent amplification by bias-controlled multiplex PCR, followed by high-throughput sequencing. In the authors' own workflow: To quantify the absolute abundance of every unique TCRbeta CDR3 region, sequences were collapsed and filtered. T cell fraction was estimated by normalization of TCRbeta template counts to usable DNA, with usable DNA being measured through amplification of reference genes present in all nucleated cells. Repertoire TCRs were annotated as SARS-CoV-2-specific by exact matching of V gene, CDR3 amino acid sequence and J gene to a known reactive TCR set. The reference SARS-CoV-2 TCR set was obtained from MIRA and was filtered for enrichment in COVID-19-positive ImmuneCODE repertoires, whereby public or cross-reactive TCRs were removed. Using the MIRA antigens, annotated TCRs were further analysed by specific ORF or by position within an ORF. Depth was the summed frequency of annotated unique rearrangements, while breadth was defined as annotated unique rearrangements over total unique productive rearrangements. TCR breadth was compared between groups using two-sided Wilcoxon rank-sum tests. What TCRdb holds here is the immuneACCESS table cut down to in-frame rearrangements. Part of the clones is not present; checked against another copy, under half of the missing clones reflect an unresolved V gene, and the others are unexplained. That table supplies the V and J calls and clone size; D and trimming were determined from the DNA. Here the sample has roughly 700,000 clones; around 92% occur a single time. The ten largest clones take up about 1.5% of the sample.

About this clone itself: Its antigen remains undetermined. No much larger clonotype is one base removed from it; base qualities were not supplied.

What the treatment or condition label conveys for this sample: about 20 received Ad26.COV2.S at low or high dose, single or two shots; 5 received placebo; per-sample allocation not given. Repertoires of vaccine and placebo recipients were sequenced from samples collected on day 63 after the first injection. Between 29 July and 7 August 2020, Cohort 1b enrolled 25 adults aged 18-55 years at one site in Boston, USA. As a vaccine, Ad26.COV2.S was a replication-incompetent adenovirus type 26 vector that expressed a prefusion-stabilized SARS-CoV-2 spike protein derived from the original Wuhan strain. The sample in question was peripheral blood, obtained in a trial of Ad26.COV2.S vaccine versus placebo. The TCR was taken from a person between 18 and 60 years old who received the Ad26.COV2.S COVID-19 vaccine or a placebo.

CDR3 reads: CASVVGDGLKETQYF. The DNA sequence reads TGCGCCAGCGTGGTCGGGGACGGACTTAAAGAGACCCAGTACTTC. The sequence is built from TRBV5-1 and TRBJ2-5; the D segment might be TRBD1 or TRBD2, since each matches 5 bases. V and J are truncated by 7 bases and 3 bases respectively, leaving an intervening sequence of 19 bases. There are 15 amino acids in the CDR3, from cysteine to phenylalanine inclusive. The CDR3 DNA has 45 bases and is translated from base 1. The CDR1 and CDR2 encoded by the germline V gene are SGHRS and YFSETQ.